This T cell receptor (beta chain) was captured in a study of T cell responses to AZD1222 COVID-19 vaccine. V lost 1 base to trimming and J lost 7 bases, with 5 bases between them. CDR3 length: 12 amino acids. Looked up from germline, CDR1 is LGHDT and CDR2 is YNNKEL (reference sequence). Assay used: immunoSEQ multiplex PCR; TCRdb lists only in-frame clones, some missing. The repertoire holds approximately 150,000 clones, with around 90% as singletons. It was second doses at about 4 or about 12 weeks that were pooled. This clone has a single count. This TCR derives from an adult who received the AZD1222 COVID-19 vaccine. This specimen was peripheral blood, taken 28 days after the second AZD1222 dose. The chain couples TRBV3-1 (or the pseudogene TRBV3-2) to TRBJ1-5; D remains ambiguous. The CDR3 bases are TGTGCCAGCAGCCAAGTAGACCAGCCCCAGCATTTT. Residues: CASSQVDQPQHF.